Below, 21 T cell receptor beta chains from the same sample are listed, as sequenced in a study of OX40 agonist ivuxolimab in advanced cancers. Clones were sequenced by immunoSEQ multiplex PCR, and TCRdb holds only the in-frame ones, with some missing. The table includes 65,000 to 95,000 clones, roughly 90% detected once. The sample in question was CD4+ or CD8+ T cells sorted from blood, obtained in a trial of the OX40 agonist ivuxolimab. The receptors were gathered from an adult with an advanced solid tumor such as melanoma, head and neck, liver or kidney cancer.

This clone was seen once. This sequence joins TRBV6-6 and TRBJ1-5; 7 nucleotides match TRBD1. Germline V gives CDR1 MNHNY, CDR2 SVGAGI (reference sequence). This CDR3 is built from 15 residues. Trimming at V came to 2 bases and at J to 5 bases, leaving 6 bases not matched to a gene. The CDR3 region is CASSYHRGGDQPQHF. In nucleotides, the CDR3 is TGTGCCAGCAGTTACCACAGGGGAGGAGATCAGCCCCAGCATTTT.

The CDR3 bases are TGTGCCAGCAGCTTTACAGGAGCCTACGAGCAGTACTTC. Its protein product is CASSFTGAYEQYF. The chain employs TRBV5-6 and TRBJ2-7; possible D gene TRBD1, 5 bases. Germline CDR1 SGHDT, CDR2 YYEEEE. Trimming pared 2 bases from V and 2 bases from J, leaving 8 bases between. CDR3 length: 13 residues.

This rearrangement joins TRBV19 to TRBJ2-3; TRBD1 agrees at 8 bases. The junction had 6 bases not matched to a gene; V was cut back by 6 bases and J by 4 bases. Germline CDR1 is LNHDA and CDR2 is SQIVND (reference sequence). The CDR3 has 14 residues. The CDR3 nucleotides read TGTGCCAGTAGCAGAGGACAGGGACCAGATACGCAGTATTTT. Protein: CASSRGQGPDTQYF. Variable domain in full (rest from reference TRBV19 and TRBJ2-3): DGGITQSPKYLFRKEGQNVTLSCEQNLNHDAMYWYRQDPGQGLRLIYYSQIVNDFQKGDIAEGYSVSREKKESFPLTVTSAQKNPTAFYLCASSRGQGPDTQYFGPGTRLTVL.

V usage is TRBV19 and J usage is TRBJ1-5; 7 nucleotides match TRBD1. The CDR3 has 16 residues. Trimming removed 6 bases from V and 0 bases from J; junction bases left unmatched: 8. Per germline, CDR1 LNHDA and CDR2 SQIVND (reference sequence). The CDR3 loop reads CASRRQGRDSNQPQHF. The DNA for the CDR3 is TGTGCCAGTAGACGACAGGGAAGGGATAGCAATCAGCCCCAGCATTTT.

V gene TRBV7-9 combines with J gene TRBJ2-7; no reliable D call. Germline CDR1 and CDR2: SEHNR and FQNEAQ (reference sequence). V lost 4 bases and J 0 bases, leaving 13 bases between the germline ends. The CDR3 runs 15 residues. CDR3 residues: CASSSNHRSSYEQYF. Written as DNA, the CDR3 is TGTGCCAGCAGCTCCAACCACCGGAGCTCCTACGAGCAGTACTTC.

This chain joins TRBV6-6 and TRBJ1-3, with D possibly being TRBD1 (6 bases). Germline V CDR1 and CDR2: MNHNY, SVGAGI (reference sequence). Trimming took off 10 bases at V and 2 bases at J, with 15 bases between the two ends. The CDR3 is made up of 14 amino acids. CDR3 sequence: CATSDSGTGNTIYF. The CDR3 nucleotides read TGTGCCACCTCGGACAGCGGCACTGGAAACACCATATATTTT.

The V gene is TRBV10-3, the J gene TRBJ2-3; 9 bases fit TRBD2. Per the germline V gene, CDR1 is ENHRY and CDR2 is SYGVKD. Trimming cost V 5 bases and J 1 base; bases outside gene matches: 4. This CDR3 region has 15 residues. CDR3 residues: CAISLAGAGTDTQYF. Here the CDR3 DNA reads TGTGCCATCAGTTTAGCGGGAGCTGGCACAGATACGCAGTATTTT.

This clone was observed once. The chain couples TRBV5-1 to TRBJ1-2; D not certain. Germline V lookup: CDR1 SGHRS, CDR2 YFSETQ. The CDR3 runs 15 residues. The V end was cut by 0 bases, the J end by 7 bases, with 16 bases between. The CDR3 sequence is CASSLEVTASSGYTF. The DNA of the CDR3 is TGCGCCAGCAGCTTGGAGGTAACGGCCTCCTCTGGCTACACCTTC.

The chain has TRBV19 and TRBJ2-5; D ambiguous. CDR1 and CDR2 (germline): LNHDA, SQIVND (reference sequence). The V and J ends lost 0 bases and 7 bases respectively, with 15 bases between them. The CDR3 consists of 15 residues. The CDR3 here is CASSIEALLFGTQYF. CDR3 bases: TGTGCCAGTAGTATAGAGGCCCTCTTATTTGGGACCCAGTACTTC.

The genes are TRBV6-1 and TRBJ1-5; D is undetermined. Trimming shortened V by 5 bases and J by 7 bases, and 18 bases separated the two germline ends. Germline CDR1 is MNHNS and CDR2 is SASEGT. The CDR3 runs 15 residues. The CDR3: CASSPPSSGGQPQHF. DNA for the CDR3: TGTGCCAGCAGTCCTCCTTCTTCGGGTGGCCAGCCCCAGCATTTT.

This clone was seen a single time. This sequence joins TRBV5-1 and TRBJ2-1; 13 bases are a match to TRBD2. The V gene's germline CDR1 is SGHRS and CDR2 YFSETQ. With 4 bases clipped from V and 9 bases from J, the junction kept 10 bases outside the gene matches. This CDR3 spans 16 amino acids. DNA of the CDR3: TGCGCCAGCAGCCTGGCGGTGGGACTAGCGGGGATTGAGCAGTTCTTC. This codes for CASSLAVGLAGIEQFF.

V usage is TRBV9 and J usage is TRBJ2-7; 10 nucleotides line up with TRBD2. V shed 4 bases, J shed 2 bases, and the junction held 6 bases outside the gene matches. CDR1 is SGDLS, CDR2 YYNGEE, per germline. This CDR3 is 15 amino acids long. Written as DNA, the CDR3 is TGTGCCAGCAGCACCGCGACTAGCGGGCCCTACGAGCAGTACTTC. Residues: CASSTATSGPYEQYF.

The rearrangement joins TRBV10-2 to TRBJ2-5; 10 bases are a match to TRBD1. After removal of 6 bases from V and 1 base from J, the junction contained 11 bases not matched to a gene. Germline values: CDR1 WSHSY, CDR2 SAAADI. There are 17 residues in the CDR3. The CDR3 region is CASSYGTGVRSQETQYF. The CDR3 nucleotides read TGCGCCAGCAGCTATGGGACAGGGGTGAGGAGCCAAGAGACCCAGTACTTC.

CDR3 amino acids: CSVAAGTSEQFF. For the CDR3, the DNA is TGCAGCGTAGCCGCCGGGACTAGCGAGCAGTTCTTC. V is TRBV29-1 and J is TRBJ2-1; 9 nucleotides line up with TRBD2. Germline CDR1 reads SQVTM; CDR2 reads ANQGSEA. This CDR3 contains 12 residues. J was trimmed by 10 bases and V by 6 bases; bases with no gene match: 7.

This rearrangement joins TRBV9 to TRBJ1-4; TRBD1 agrees at 11 bases. The germline CDR1 and CDR2 sequences are SGDLS and YYNGEE. This CDR3 contains 15 residues. V lost 4 bases, J lost 7 bases, and 6 bases stayed unmatched. CDR3 coding DNA: TGTGCCAGCAGCCTTTGGACAGGGGGCAGTGAAAAACTGTTTTTT. Encoded protein: CASSLWTGGSEKLFF.

The V gene is TRBV30, the J gene TRBJ2-1; D ambiguous. Per the germline V gene, CDR1 is GTSNPN and CDR2 is SVGIG (reference sequence). The V end lost 3 bases, the J end lost 7 bases, and 7 bases lay between the germline ends. The CDR3 runs to 11 residues. The CDR3 DNA sequence: TGTGCCTGGAGCCTTCTTAATGAGCAGTTCTTC. Its translation: CAWSLLNEQFF. Complete variable domain (other parts from reference TRBV30 and TRBJ2-1): SQTIHQWPATLVQPVGSPLSLECTVEGTSNPNLYWYRQAAGRGLQLLFYSVGIGQISSEVPQNLSASRPQDRQFILSSKKLLLSDSGFYLCAWSLLNEQFFGPGTRLTVL.

The rearrangement links TRBV14 to TRBJ2-2; D might be TRBD2 (6 bases). The CDR3 totals 16 residues. Germline values: CDR1 SGHDN, CDR2 FVKESK. With 4 bases removed from V and 4 bases from J, the gap between germline ends came to 16 bases. CDR3 bases: TGTGCCAGCAGCCCTGGGACTGGCGTAGGCACCGGGGAGCTGTTTTTT. It yields the protein CASSPGTGVGTGELFF.

This sequence joins TRBV9 and TRBJ2-2; 11 nucleotides align to TRBD2. Germline CDR1 SGDLS, CDR2 YYNGEE. There are 18 residues in the CDR3. With V trimmed by 1 base and J by 0 bases, 5 bases remained unmatched. CDR3 bases: TGTGCCAGCAGCGTAAGTCTAGCGGGAGGACCGAACACCGGGGAGCTGTTTTTT. This codes for CASSVSLAGGPNTGELFF.

This chain connects TRBV14 to TRBJ2-5, with 10 bases identical to TRBD2. The length of the CDR3 is 17 residues. With V trimmed by 1 base and J by 4 bases, 9 bases remained unmatched. The V gene's germline CDR1 is SGHDN and CDR2 FVKESK. The CDR3 is CASSQGRLAGAGETQYF. The CDR3 coding sequence is TGTGCCAGCAGCCAAGGTAGGCTAGCGGGAGCCGGAGAGACCCAGTACTTC. Based on the CDR3 plus reference TRBV14 and TRBJ2-5, the full variable domain is EAGVTQFPSHSVIEKGQTVTLRCDPISGHDNLYWYRRVMGKEIKFLLHFVKESKQDESGMPNNRFLAERTGGTYSTLKVQPAELEDSGVYFCASSQGRLAGAGETQYFGPGTRLLVL.

As DNA, the CDR3 is TGTGCCAGCAGTTTCGGTACAGGGGGCGGCGAAAAACTGTTTTTT. Its protein product is CASSFGTGGGEKLFF. The chain couples TRBV7-9 to TRBJ1-4, with 9 bases identical to TRBD1. This CDR3 is 15 amino acids long. J was trimmed by 8 bases and V by 6 bases; bases with no gene match: 10. The germline gives CDR1 SEHNR, CDR2 FQNEAQ (reference sequence). Complete variable domain (other parts from reference TRBV7-9 and TRBJ1-4): DTGVSQNPRHKITKRGQNVTFRCDPISEHNRLYWYRQTLGQGPEFLTYFQNEAQLEKSRLLSDRFSAERPKGSFSTLEIQRTEQGDSAMYLCASSFGTGGGEKLFFGSGTQLSVL.

V gene TRBV11-2 combines with J gene TRBJ2-7; D is ambiguous. CDR1 and CDR2 (germline): SGHAT, FQNNGV. V lost 1 base, J lost 6 bases, and 10 bases lay in between. This CDR3 is built from 13 residues. The chain's CDR3 is CASSLGMRGEQYF. CDR3 nucleotide sequence: TGTGCCAGCAGCTTAGGCATGAGAGGCGAGCAGTACTTC.